One and the same sample provided the 20 T cell receptor beta chains below, sequenced in a study of blood T cell repertoires in COVID-19 (dated by TCRdb to the early 2020s). Library construction relied on the immunoSEQ multiplex PCR assay. Held by TCRdb, this immuneACCESS table contains in-frame sequences only and omits some clones. Under half of the omission traces to an unresolved V gene where checked; the cause of the rest is unknown. The sample has under 200,000 clones on record, roughly 90% of them singletons. Of the sample, 6.5% to 8% is held by the ten largest clones. Sequencing was carried out using PBMCs or T cells enriched from blood (not recorded which). Receptors were obtained from a woman between 45 and 65 years old who had recovered from COVID-19.

The chain combines TRBV6-5 with TRBJ1-6, with D maybe TRBD1 (6 bases). CDR1 and CDR2 from the germline V gene are MNHEY and SVGAGI. CDR3 length: 13 amino acids. V gave up 5 bases and J gave up 9 bases, with 11 bases separating them. CDR3 in amino acids: CASSRTVTSPLHF. CDR3 coding DNA: TGTGCCAGCAGTCGGACAGTAACTTCACCCCTCCACTTT.

The V call is TRBV30, the J call TRBJ1-2, with no clear D. Germline CDR1 and CDR2: GTSNPN and SVGIG (reference sequence). The CDR3 consists of 14 residues. V lost 3 bases and J lost 0, with 11 bases in between. DNA for the CDR3: TGTGCCTGGAGAGGGAGACCAGCTAACTATGGCTACACCTTC. This encodes CAWRGRPANYGYTF.

This clone was counted a few times. V gene TRBV6-5 combines with J gene TRBJ1-2; 8 nucleotides agree with TRBD1. V was clipped by 6 bases and J by 5 bases; unmatched bases: 5. The germline CDR1 and CDR2 sequences are MNHEY and SVGAGI. The CDR3 contains 13 residues. The CDR3 reads CASSPQGGYGYTF. DNA for the CDR3: TGTGCCAGCAGCCCACAGGGGGGTTATGGCTACACCTTC.

On this clone itself: At one end the junction does not follow the germline gene, possibly because of a read error. The V gene is TRBV7-2, the J gene TRBJ1-6, with D unresolved. This CDR3 spans 13 amino acids. In germline, CDR1 is SGHTA, CDR2 FQGNSA. DNA for the CDR3: TGTGCCAGCAGTGCCTCGGGTAATCCACCCCTCCACTTT. Its protein is CASSASGNPPLHF.

The rearrangement links TRBV12-3 or TRBV12-4 to TRBJ2-1; 7 bases map to TRBD1. The CDR3 contains 13 residues. The trim removed 6 bases at V and 7 bases at J, leaving 6 bases unmatched. CDR3 DNA: TGTGCCAGCAGCAGGGGGATGGGGAATGAGCAGTTCTTC. Amino acids: CASSRGMGNEQFF.

The chain is built from TRBV7-3 and TRBJ2-5; D gene uncertain. The CDR3 contains 13 residues. The V and J ends lost 3 bases and 4 bases respectively, with 9 bases between them. Per germline, CDR1 SGHTA and CDR2 FQGTGA. The CDR3 sequence: CASSLRSRETQYF. The CDR3 DNA reads as TGTGCCAGCAGCTTGCGTAGCCGAGAGACCCAGTACTTC.

The rearrangement uses TRBV29-1 and TRBJ1-2; 8 bases fit TRBD1. V was clipped by 6 bases and J by 3 bases; unmatched bases: 9. This CDR3 is built from 14 residues. Germline V gene data show CDR1 as SQVTM and CDR2 as ANQGSEA. The CDR3 sequence: CSVGDRGSDYGYTF. The CDR3 region has the DNA TGCAGCGTAGGAGACAGGGGAAGTGACTATGGCTACACCTTC.

The V gene is TRBV27, the J gene TRBJ1-1; a weak D match, TRBD1 (6 bases). Germline V gene lookup returns CDR1 MNHEY and CDR2 SMNVEV (reference sequence). This CDR3 has 16 amino acids. Trimming removed 4 bases from V and 3 bases from J, with 18 bases in between. The CDR3 DNA reads TGTGCCAGCAGTTCCCCATCCGGGACATCATACACTGAAGCTTTCTTT. This sequence encodes CASSSPSGTSYTEAFF.

The rearrangement joins TRBV21-1 to TRBJ2-7; the table names TRBD2, a call not compared with the DNA. TRBV21-1 is marked as a pseudogene. The CDR3 consists of 16 residues. Written as DNA, the CDR3 is TGTGCCAGCAGCGCGCGGGGGGGTGAGGTTCGGTACGAGCAGTACTTC. Protein product: CASSARGGEVRYEQYF.

The genes are TRBV2 and TRBJ2-7, with 10 bases matching TRBD2. CDR1 and CDR2 (germline): SNHLY, FYNNEI. CDR3 size: 15 residues. Unmatched junction bases numbered 3, after V lost 1 base and J lost 3 bases. CDR3 coding DNA: TGTGCCAGCAGTGAAGGGGGACTAGCGAGCTACGAGCAGTACTTC. Translation gives CASSEGGLASYEQYF.

V and J are TRBV6-2 or TRBV6-3 and TRBJ2-5, with D unresolved. In germline, CDR1 is MNHEY, CDR2 SVGEGT. V was clipped by 0 bases and J by 1 base, with 18 bases between them. The CDR3 covers 18 residues. The DNA for the CDR3 is TGTGCCAGCAGTTACTCGAGCGTTGGGTCCCCTGCCCAAGAGACCCAGTACTTC. Protein sequence: CASSYSSVGSPAQETQYF.

This clone was seen ten or more times. This rearrangement joins TRBV3-1 (or the pseudogene TRBV3-2) to TRBJ2-7; D may be TRBD1 (7 bases). The CDR3 length is 15 residues. The germline V gene encodes CDR1 LGHDT and CDR2 YNNKEL (reference sequence). V was clipped by 1 base and J by 7 bases, with 17 bases between them. The CDR3 loop reads CASSQGQGDGGEQYF. As DNA, the CDR3 is TGTGCCAGCAGCCAAGGACAGGGCGATGGGGGGGAGCAGTACTTC.

This chain uses TRBV7-8 with TRBJ2-1; 9 bases are a match to TRBD1. J was trimmed by 7 bases and V by 4 bases; bases with no gene match: 5. This CDR3 is 14 amino acids long. From germline, CDR1 is SGHVS and CDR2 FQNEAQ. The chain's CDR3 is CASSWTGDLNEQFF. CDR3 bases: TGTGCCAGCAGCTGGACAGGGGACTTGAATGAGCAGTTCTTC.

The CDR3 is CASSPDRRYGYTF. CDR3 bases: TGTGCCAGCAGCCCGGACAGGCGGTATGGCTACACCTTC. J is TRBJ1-2 and V is TRBV11-3; 7 bases line up with TRBD1. The V segment lost 5 bases and the J segment 5 bases; nucleotides outside the gene matches: 5. Germline CDR1 is SGHNT and CDR2 is YENEEA. CDR3 size: 13 residues.

This clone has more than one count but fewer than ten. The gene calls are TRBV5-6 and TRBJ2-7; 8 nucleotides agree with TRBD1. This CDR3 has 15 residues. CDR1 and CDR2 from the germline V gene are SGHDT and YYEEEE. V was clipped by 7 bases and J by 3 bases; unmatched bases: 12. CDR3 region: CASSRRTGPNYEQYF. CDR3 bases: TGTGCCAGCTCCCGCCGGACAGGGCCGAACTACGAGCAGTACTTC.

This clone turned up a few times. The rearrangement links TRBV7-9 to TRBJ2-7; 10 positions match TRBD2. The length of the CDR3 is 14 residues. Looked up from germline, CDR1 is SEHNR and CDR2 is FQNEAQ (reference sequence). V shed 5 bases, J shed 2 bases, and the junction held 3 bases outside the gene matches. Written as DNA, the CDR3 is TGTGCCAGCAGCATTAGCGGGGGGACCTACGAGCAGTACTTC. Protein: CASSISGGTYEQYF.

This sequence joins TRBV5-1 and TRBJ1-2, with D perhaps TRBD1 (6 bases). This CDR3 spans 14 amino acids. V was clipped by 4 bases and J by 4 bases, with 14 bases between them. Germline CDR1 SGHRS, CDR2 YFSETQ. The DNA of the CDR3 is TGCGCCAGCAGCACCAATACAGGGCCCTATGGCTACACCTTC. As protein: CASSTNTGPYGYTF.

V gene TRBV29-1 combines with J gene TRBJ1-2, with D uncertain. Germline loops: CDR1 SQVTM, CDR2 ANQGSEA. The CDR3 is 14 amino acids. The CDR3 loop reads CSVPRVASGYGYTF. The CDR3 nucleotides read TGCAGTGTCCCCAGAGTTGCGAGCGGCTATGGCTACACCTTC.

This chain uses TRBV6-7 with TRBJ2-4; perhaps TRBD2 as D (5 bases). TRBV6-7 is filed as an ORF, its function uncertain. V lost 5 bases and J 0 bases, leaving 20 bases between the germline ends. The CDR3 has 18 amino acids. This CDR3 is CASSPREGLPLAKNIQYF. The CDR3, as DNA: TGTGCCAGCAGTCCCCGAGAGGGCCTCCCTCTAGCCAAAAACATTCAGTACTTC.

V and J are TRBV5-1 and TRBJ2-7; 10 bases match TRBD1. Trimming at V came to 0 bases and at J to 3 bases, leaving 6 bases not matched to a gene. The CDR3 length is 16 residues. Germline-derived CDR1 and CDR2 are SGHRS and YFSETQ. The CDR3 sequence: CASSLASGTGVYEQYF. The CDR3 DNA sequence: TGCGCCAGCAGCTTGGCAAGCGGGACAGGGGTCTACGAGCAGTACTTC.